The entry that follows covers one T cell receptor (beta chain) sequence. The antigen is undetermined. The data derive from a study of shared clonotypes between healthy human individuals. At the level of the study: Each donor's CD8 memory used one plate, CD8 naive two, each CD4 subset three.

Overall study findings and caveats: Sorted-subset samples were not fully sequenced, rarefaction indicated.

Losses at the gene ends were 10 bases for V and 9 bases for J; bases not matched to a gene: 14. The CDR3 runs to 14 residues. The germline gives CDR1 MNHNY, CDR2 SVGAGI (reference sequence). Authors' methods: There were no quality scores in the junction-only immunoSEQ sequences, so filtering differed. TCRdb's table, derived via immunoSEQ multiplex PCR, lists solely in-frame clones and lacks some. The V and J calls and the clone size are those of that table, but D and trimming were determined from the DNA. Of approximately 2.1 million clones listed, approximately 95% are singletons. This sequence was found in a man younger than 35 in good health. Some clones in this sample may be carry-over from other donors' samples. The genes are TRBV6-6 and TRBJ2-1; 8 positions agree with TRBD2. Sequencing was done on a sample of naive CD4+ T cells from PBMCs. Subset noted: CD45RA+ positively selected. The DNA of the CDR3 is TGTGCCACCCGCGGGCGGGAGGCCCACCGTGAGCAGTTCTTC. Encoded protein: CATRGREAHREQFF.